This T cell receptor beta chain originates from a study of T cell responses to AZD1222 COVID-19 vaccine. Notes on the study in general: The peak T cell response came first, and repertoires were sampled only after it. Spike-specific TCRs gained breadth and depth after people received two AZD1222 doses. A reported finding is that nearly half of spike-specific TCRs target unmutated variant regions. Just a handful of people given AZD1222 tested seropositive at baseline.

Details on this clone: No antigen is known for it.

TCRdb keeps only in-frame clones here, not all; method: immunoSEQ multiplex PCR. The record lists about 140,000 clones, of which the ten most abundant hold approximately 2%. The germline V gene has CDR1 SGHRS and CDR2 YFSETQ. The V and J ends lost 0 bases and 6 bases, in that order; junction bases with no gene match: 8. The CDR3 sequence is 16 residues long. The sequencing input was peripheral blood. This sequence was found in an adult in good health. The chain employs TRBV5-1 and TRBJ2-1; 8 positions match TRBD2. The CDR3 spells CASSLGSGGSFNEQFF. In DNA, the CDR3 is TGCGCCAGCAGCTTGGGAAGCGGGGGATCATTCAATGAGCAGTTCTTC.